Following are 30 T cell receptor beta chains from one sample sequenced in a study of radiotherapy plus CTLA-4 blockade in lung cancer. Sequencing used immunoSEQ multiplex PCR; TCRdb keeps in-frame clones, though not all of them. The sample has 65,000 to 85,000 clones, about 72% seen once. Material: peripheral blood, obtained from a patient treated with radiotherapy plus ipilimumab. Receptors were obtained from a human donor with non-small cell lung cancer whose response to radiotherapy plus ipilimumab could not be evaluated. Some clones in this sample may be carry-over from other donors' samples.

Points on this clone: At one end the junction does not follow the germline gene, possibly because of a read error. V usage is TRBV28 and J usage is TRBJ1-4; TRBD1 agrees at 10 bases. The CDR3 sequence is 16 residues long. CDR1 and CDR2 from the germline V gene are MDHEN and SYDVKM. The CDR3 protein is CASSLDLGQGNGKLFF. CDR3 DNA sequence: TGTGCCAGCAGTTTGGACTTGGGACAGGGGAATGGAAAACTGTTTTTT.

This clone was recorded a few times. V usage is TRBV28 and J usage is TRBJ2-7; TRBD1 agrees at 9 bases. The trim removed 10 bases at V and 5 bases at J, leaving 12 bases unmatched. The CDR3 has 14 residues. Germline V gene sequence: CDR1 MDHEN, CDR2 SYDVKM. CDR3 in DNA: TGTGCCATTCAGTTTCGGACAGGGGCCGACGAGCAGTACTTC. Its protein is CAIQFRTGADEQYF.

The chain has TRBV5-6 and TRBJ1-3; possible D gene TRBD1, 6 bases. In germline, CDR1 is SGHDT, CDR2 YYEEEE. V was cut by 0 bases and J by 9 bases, with 19 bases left in between. CDR3 length: 16 amino acids. For the CDR3, the DNA is TGTGCCAGCAGCTTGGTCGGGGACACCGTCTGGGGCACCATATATTTT. It encodes CASSLVGDTVWGTIYF.

This clone was recorded a few times. The chain combines TRBV10-3 with TRBJ2-5; no firm D call. The CDR3 runs to 14 residues. CDR1 is ENHRY, CDR2 SYGVKD, per germline. V lost 2 bases and J 5 bases, leaving 12 bases between the germline ends. The CDR3 DNA sequence: TGTGCCATCAGTGAGGGCCCGGGTCGTGAGACCCAGTACTTC. The encoded protein is CAISEGPGRETQYF.

The table lists this clone with a few counts. The genes are TRBV7-9 and TRBJ2-2, with D possibly matching TRBD1 (7 bases). The CDR3 length is 17 residues. The V end was cut by 6 bases, the J end by 4 bases, with 21 bases between. CDR1 is SEHNR and CDR2 is FQNEAQ in the germline V gene (reference sequence). The CDR3 sequence is CASSSSPGGGVTGELFF. The CDR3 bases are TGTGCCAGCAGTTCCTCACCAGGGGGAGGAGTCACCGGGGAGCTGTTTTTT.

This clone was counted a few times. No conserved phenylalanine or tryptophan is present at the end of the CDR3, so a read error is the likely explanation. The DNA is left out, because the CDR3 cannot be placed on it with certainty; the CDR3 is given as TCRdb lists it. The chain employs TRBV19 and TRBJ1-1. The V gene's germline CDR1 is LNHDA and CDR2 SQIVND (reference sequence). The CDR3 has 11 amino acids, counting both end residues. The CDR3 sequence: CASSTKGGAQG.

The table lists this clone with a count of one. The chain links TRBV18 to TRBJ2-7, with TRBD2 matching over 7 bases. V shed 3 bases and J 7 bases; nucleotides not matched to a gene: 12. CDR1 KGHSH and CDR2 LQKENI come from the germline V gene. There are 15 residues in the CDR3. CDR3 sequence reads: CASSPSRDYQWEQYF. CDR3 nucleotides: TGTGCCAGCTCACCTTCCCGGGACTACCAATGGGAGCAGTACTTC.

The CDR3 is CASSSYGSGANVLTF. CDR3 DNA sequence: TGTGCCAGCAGCTCGTACGGGTCGGGGGCCAACGTCCTGACTTTC. The chain recombines TRBV5-4 with TRBJ2-6; D remains ambiguous. The CDR3 length is 15 residues. The V end was cut by 3 bases, the J end by 4 bases, with 11 bases between. In germline, CDR1 is SGHNT, CDR2 YYREEE (reference sequence).

This chain connects TRBV5-6 to TRBJ2-1, with 10 bases that match TRBD2. The CDR3 contains 16 residues. Germline-derived CDR1 and CDR2 are SGHDT and YYEEEE. With V trimmed by 0 bases and J by 8 bases, 8 bases remained unmatched. CDR3 sequence (DNA): TGTGCCAGCAGCTTGGCTAGCGGGGGCCACGGGGATGAGCAGTTCTTC. It codes for CASSLASGGHGDEQFF.

This rearrangement joins TRBV6-1 to TRBJ1-2; 8 bases fit TRBD1. Germline values: CDR1 MNHNS, CDR2 SASEGT. The CDR3 is 16 amino acids. With 0 bases clipped from V and 8 bases from J, the junction kept 11 bases outside the gene matches. Written as DNA, the CDR3 is TGTGCCAGCAGTGAAGCCCCCTGGACAGGGCGTAGCGGCTACACCTTC. Amino acids: CASSEAPWTGRSGYTF.

The chain recombines TRBV6-6 with TRBJ2-3; a possible D gene is TRBD2 (6 bases). Trimming removed 6 bases at V and 1 base at J, with 14 bases between. The CDR3 contains 15 residues. Per germline, CDR1 MNHNY and CDR2 SVGAGI (reference sequence). In nucleotides, the CDR3 is TGTGCCAGCAGGACGACGGGGGACGGCACAGATACGCAGTATTTT. Its translation is CASRTTGDGTDTQYF.

This chain connects TRBV30 to TRBJ2-2, with D perhaps TRBD1 (6 bases). Trimming cost V 4 bases and J 4 bases, with 10 bases left between them. This CDR3 is built from 13 residues. Germline V CDR1 and CDR2: GTSNPN, SVGIG (reference sequence). The DNA of the CDR3 is TGTGCCTGGAACAGGGACGGCACCGGGGAGCTGTTTTTT. Amino acids: CAWNRDGTGELFF.

The chain joins TRBV5-1 to TRBJ1-6, with 9 bases that match TRBD1. Germline CDR1 and CDR2: SGHRS and YFSETQ. The CDR3 loop spans 17 amino acids. The V gene end was trimmed by 0 bases and the J gene end by 5 bases; junction bases not matched to a gene: 6. The CDR3 DNA reads TGCGCCAGCAGCTTGGTTGGGACAGGGACGGATAATTCACCCCTCCACTTT. It is translated as CASSLVGTGTDNSPLHF.

This chain connects TRBV14 to TRBJ1-2; D is perhaps TRBD1 (5 bases). CDR1 and CDR2 from the germline V gene are SGHDN and FVKESK. There are 13 residues in the CDR3. V was clipped by 1 base and J by 4 bases, with 7 bases between them. CDR3 bases: TGTGCCAGCAGCCAAGGGGGCTTCTATGGCTACACCTTC. Protein product: CASSQGGFYGYTF.

This sequence joins TRBV28 and TRBJ1-3; perhaps TRBD1 as D (6 bases). The length of the CDR3 is 14 residues. V lost 8 bases and J 0 bases, leaving 11 bases between the germline ends. Germline values: CDR1 MDHEN, CDR2 SYDVKM. CDR3 residues: CASLGGSSGNTIYF. The CDR3 DNA is TGTGCCAGCCTTGGGGGCAGCTCTGGAAACACCATATATTTT.

The chain links TRBV5-1 to TRBJ1-4; D gene uncertain. Deletions cut 0 bases from V and 5 bases from J, with 8 bases between. The CDR3 spans 14 residues. The germline V gene has CDR1 SGHRS and CDR2 YFSETQ. CDR3 nucleotide sequence: TGCGCCAGCAGCTTGGGGGCGGGAAATGAAAAACTGTTTTTT. Its protein is CASSLGAGNEKLFF.

The chain has TRBV11-2 and TRBJ2-4; weak D call: TRBD1 (5 bases). The CDR3 spans 16 residues. Germline loops: CDR1 SGHAT, CDR2 FQNNGV. The V and J ends lost 6 bases and 0 bases respectively, with 15 bases between them. In nucleotides, the CDR3 is TGTGCCAGCAGTCCCGGACACGCTCTAGCCAAAAACATTCAGTACTTC. This encodes CASSPGHALAKNIQYF.

This chain joins TRBV7-6 and TRBJ2-7, with 7 nucleotides matching TRBD1. The V and J ends lost 5 bases and 1 base, in that order; junction bases with no gene match: 8. Germline V CDR1 and CDR2: SGHVS, FNYEAQ. The CDR3 consists of 15 residues. The CDR3 DNA reads TGTGCCAGCAGCGGCAGGGGCAGGGGGTCCTACGAGCAGTACTTC. Residues: CASSGRGRGSYEQYF.

V usage is TRBV4-3 and J usage is TRBJ1-2; D may be TRBD1 (6 bases). This CDR3 region has 14 residues. V lost 4 bases, J lost 2 bases, and 11 bases lay in between. Germline V lookup: CDR1 LGHNA, CDR2 YSLEER. CDR3 in amino acids: CASSPRTDNYGYTF. CDR3 coding DNA: TGCGCCAGCAGCCCACGGACAGACAACTATGGCTACACCTTC.

This clone occurred once. The rearrangement joins TRBV28 to TRBJ1-6; tentative D call: TRBD1 (6 bases). Per the germline V gene, CDR1 is MDHEN and CDR2 is SYDVKM. The V end was cut by 2 bases, the J end by 1 base, with 9 bases between. This CDR3 contains 16 residues. CDR3 sequence: CASSLIQGSYNSPLHF. CDR3 bases: TGTGCCAGCAGTTTAATCCAGGGGTCCTATAATTCACCCCTCCACTTT.

This clone was seen a few times. The V and J genes are TRBV19 and TRBJ1-6; D not certain. Germline V gene sequence: CDR1 LNHDA, CDR2 SQIVND (reference sequence). The CDR3 sequence is 15 residues long. The germline V and J ends were trimmed by 3 bases and 9 bases, with 15 bases remaining between them. CDR3 sequence: CASSMANGFGSPLHF. CDR3 nucleotide sequence: TGTGCCAGTAGTATGGCTAACGGGTTCGGTTCACCCCTCCACTTT.

The V call is TRBV28, the J call TRBJ2-7; D perhaps matches TRBD1 (6 bases). Per germline, CDR1 MDHEN and CDR2 SYDVKM. The CDR3 has 14 amino acids. V lost 6 bases, J lost 6 bases, and 18 bases lay in between. The CDR3 is CASRRGGPLGEQYF. The CDR3 coding sequence is TGTGCCAGCAGGAGAGGGGGACCCTTAGGCGAGCAGTACTTC.

The genes are TRBV2 and TRBJ2-7, with TRBD1 matching over 9 bases. From germline, CDR1 is SNHLY and CDR2 FYNNEI. J lost 6 bases, V lost 7 bases, and 16 bases had no gene match. The CDR3 totals 16 residues. The CDR3 region is CASILRSTGGGGEQYF. The CDR3 DNA reads TGTGCCAGCATCCTTAGATCCACAGGGGGCGGAGGCGAGCAGTACTTC.

The rearrangement joins TRBV30 to TRBJ2-1; a possible D gene is TRBD2 (6 bases). From germline, CDR1 is GTSNPN and CDR2 SVGIG (reference sequence). There are 16 residues in the CDR3. V dropped 0 bases and J dropped 0 bases, with 12 bases sitting between them. The chain's CDR3 is CAWSVERGNSYNEQFF. The CDR3 DNA reads as TGTGCCTGGAGTGTTGAACGGGGGAACTCCTACAATGAGCAGTTCTTC.

This clone has just one count. The J gene is TRBJ2-5, the V gene TRBV11-2; 13 bases map to TRBD2. CDR1 is SGHAT and CDR2 is FQNNGV in the germline V gene. The CDR3 covers 16 residues. The V segment lost 5 bases and the J segment 5 bases; nucleotides outside the gene matches: 8. The CDR3 sequence is CASSPTRLAGGETQYF. The DNA of the CDR3 is TGTGCCAGCAGCCCCACCCGACTAGCGGGGGGTGAGACCCAGTACTTC.

The V gene is TRBV28, the J gene TRBJ1-4; no firm D call. Per the germline V gene, CDR1 is MDHEN and CDR2 is SYDVKM. The CDR3 totals 15 residues. The V end was cut by 8 bases, the J end by 3 bases, with 16 bases between. In DNA, the CDR3 is TGTGCCAGCTCCCCCCCGGGTCTCCCTAATGAAAAACTGTTTTTT. Protein sequence: CASSPPGLPNEKLFF.

V gene TRBV4-2 combines with J gene TRBJ2-2; possible D gene TRBD2, 7 bases. The germline V and J ends were trimmed by 4 bases and 3 bases, with 15 bases remaining between them. In germline, CDR1 is LGHNA, CDR2 YNFKEQ. This CDR3 is 16 amino acids long. This chain's CDR3 is CASSRKGGADTGELFF. DNA for the CDR3: TGTGCCAGCAGCCGCAAGGGGGGGGCCGACACCGGGGAGCTGTTTTTT.

The chain has TRBV9 and TRBJ1-6, with 7 bases aligning to TRBD1. This CDR3 has 15 residues. CDR1 SGDLS and CDR2 YYNGEE come from the germline V gene. Losses at the gene ends were 0 bases for V and 6 bases for J; bases not matched to a gene: 3. The CDR3 nucleotides read TGTGCCAGCAGCGTAGCTGACAGGGTTAATTCACCCCTCCACTTT. Its translation is CASSVADRVNSPLHF. Using reference TRBV9 and TRBJ1-6 for the parts outside the CDR3, the full variable domain is DSGVTQTPKHLITATGQRVTLRCSPRSGDLSVYWYQQSLDQGLQFLIQYYNGEERAKGNILERFSAQQFPDLHSELNLSSLELGDSALYFCASSVADRVNSPLHFGNGTRLTVT.

The chain has TRBV18 and TRBJ1-5, with 7 bases lining up with TRBD1. The V gene's germline CDR1 is KGHSH and CDR2 LQKENI. The V segment lost 4 bases and the J segment 7 bases; nucleotides outside the gene matches: 7. The CDR3 totals 14 residues. The CDR3 region is CASSRDRAGQPQHF. CDR3 DNA: TGTGCCAGCTCACGCGACAGGGCAGGGCAGCCCCAGCATTTT.

The V call is TRBV10-3, the J call TRBJ2-2; D is possibly TRBD1 (5 bases). The CDR3 is made up of 14 amino acids. CDR1 and CDR2 (germline): ENHRY, SYGVKD. Trimming stripped 0 bases from V and 6 bases from J, with 8 bases between. The CDR3 DNA reads as TGTGCCATCAGTGAGTCGGGGCGACCCGGGGAGCTGTTTTTT. It codes for CAISESGRPGELFF.